The 17 T cell receptor beta chains in this list originate from one sample, sequenced in a study of response to subunit inactivated influenza vaccine. TCRdb reanalysed the RT-PCR reads using MiXCR and keeps one entry per CDR3 protein. The sample carries roughly 780,000 distinct CDR3 sequences, approximately 17% recorded once. Source: PBMCs from blood, taken 4 to 6 days after vaccination. These receptors all come from a man between 45 and 60 years old who received an inactivated influenza vaccine.

The V call is TRBV5-1, the J call TRBJ2-7; D might be TRBD2 (7 bases). The germline V gene has CDR1 SGHRS and CDR2 YFSETQ. The CDR3 is made up of 15 amino acids. Trimming removed 3 bases from V and 2 bases from J, with 15 bases in between. The CDR3 protein is CASSSQGGGTYEQYF. The CDR3 DNA is TGCGCCAGCAGCTCCCAAGGGGGAGGGACCTACGAGCAGTACTTC. Full variable domain (remainder filled in from reference TRBV5-1 and TRBJ2-7): KAGVTQTPRYLIKTRGQQVTLSCSPISGHRSVSWYQQTPGQGLQFLFEYFSETQRNKGNFPGRFSGRQFSNSRSEMNVSTLELGDSALYLCASSSQGGGTYEQYFGPGTRLTVT.

This rearrangement joins TRBV7-3 to TRBJ2-3; D tentatively reads TRBD1 or TRBD2 (5 bases each). The CDR3 length is 14 residues. The V end lost 1 base, the J end lost 6 bases, and 11 bases lay between the germline ends. Per germline, CDR1 SGHTA and CDR2 FQGTGA. The CDR3 reads CASSLRDRADTQYF. In DNA, the CDR3 is TGTGCCAGCAGCTTAAGGGACCGAGCGGATACGCAGTATTTT.

The chain joins TRBV20-1 to TRBJ2-4, with TRBD2 matching 9 bases. V was pared by 3 bases and J by 6 bases, with 0 bases of the junction left unmatched. Germline assignment: CDR1 DFQATT and CDR2 SNEGSKA (reference sequence). The CDR3 spans 12 residues. For the CDR3, the DNA is TGCAGTGCTAGTAGCGGGGGAAACATTCAGTACTTC. Encoded protein: CSASSGGNIQYF.

The DNA of the CDR3 is TGCAGCGTCGCAGGGGTCGCGAGCTCCTACAATGAGCAGTTCTTC. Translated: CSVAGVASSYNEQFF. The gene calls are TRBV29-1 and TRBJ2-1; the D gene is possibly TRBD1 (6 bases). Germline loops: CDR1 SQVTM, CDR2 ANQGSEA. V dropped 6 bases and J dropped 0 bases, with 15 bases sitting between them. The CDR3 is made up of 15 amino acids.

This clonotype has more than one count but fewer than ten. V usage is TRBV27 and J usage is TRBJ2-1; 15 bases line up with TRBD2. Germline CDR1 MNHEY, CDR2 SMNVEV (reference sequence). CDR3 length: 17 residues. The V segment lost 5 bases and the J segment 1 base; nucleotides outside the gene matches: 3. The CDR3 protein is CASSMGLAGGSYNEQFF. The CDR3 bases are TGTGCCAGCAGTATGGGACTAGCGGGAGGTTCCTACAATGAGCAGTTCTTC.

This clonotype turned up a few times. This rearrangement joins TRBV11-2 to TRBJ2-5; 16 bases are a match to TRBD2. V shed 5 bases and J 6 bases; nucleotides not matched to a gene: 12. CDR3 size: 18 residues. Germline V gene lookup returns CDR1 SGHAT and CDR2 FQNNGV. CDR3 protein: CASSREPGLAGGPKTQYF. The DNA for the CDR3 is TGTGCCAGCAGCCGTGAACCGGGACTAGCGGGGGGGCCGAAGACCCAGTACTTC. The whole variable domain, remainder taken from reference TRBV11-2 and TRBJ2-5, is EAGVAQSPRYKIIEKRQSVAFWCNPISGHATLYWYQQILGQGPKLLIQFQNNGVVDDSQLPKDRFSAERLKGVDSTLKIQPAKLEDSAVYLCASSREPGLAGGPKTQYFGPGTRLLVL.

This clonotype was found many times. V and J are TRBV12-3 or TRBV12-4 and TRBJ2-5; D not certain. The CDR3 has 12 residues. Trimming shortened V by 3 bases and J by 5 bases, and 7 bases separated the two germline ends. The CDR3 loop is CASSFWRETQYF. CDR3 coding DNA: TGTGCCAGCAGTTTCTGGCGGGAGACCCAGTACTTC.

The chain is built from TRBV29-1 and TRBJ2-5; 10 bases fit TRBD2. The CDR3 consists of 17 residues. V dropped 2 bases and J dropped 2; count of bases not matched to a gene: 11. CDR1 is SQVTM, CDR2 ANQGSEA, per germline. The CDR3 here is CSVEFGLAGVLQETQYF. The CDR3 nucleotides read TGCAGCGTTGAATTTGGGCTAGCGGGGGTACTTCAAGAGACCCAGTACTTC.

Only a few counts were recorded for this clonotype. This chain links TRBV6-5 with TRBJ1-1, with D possibly being TRBD1 (5 bases). CDR3 length: 13 residues. Germline CDR1 reads MNHEY; CDR2 reads SVGAGI. With 2 bases removed from V and 8 bases from J, the gap between germline ends came to 12 bases. The CDR3: CASSYRWGGEAFF. The CDR3 coding sequence is TGTGCCAGCAGTTACAGGTGGGGCGGCGAAGCTTTCTTT.

This clonotype was counted only a few times. V gene TRBV12-3 or TRBV12-4 combines with J gene TRBJ2-7, with D maybe TRBD2 (6 bases). The CDR3 is made up of 12 amino acids. V lost 6 bases and J lost 5, with 11 bases in between. CDR3 in amino acids: CASRRGTDEQYF. As DNA, the CDR3 is TGTGCCAGCAGACGCGGGACGGACGAGCAGTACTTC.

Only a few counts were recorded for this clonotype. The J gene is TRBJ2-1, the V gene TRBV18, with 13 bases matching TRBD2. This CDR3 contains 14 residues. Trimming cost V 5 bases and J 9 bases; bases outside gene matches: 4. Looked up from germline, CDR1 is KGHSH and CDR2 is LQKENI. The chain's CDR3 is CASSGLAGAGEQFF. The CDR3 DNA sequence: TGTGCCAGCTCAGGACTAGCGGGAGCCGGTGAGCAGTTCTTC.

This clonotype showed up just a few times. The CDR3 nucleotides read TGTGCCAGCAGCACCCCCGGGACTCGCAACTACGAGCAGTACTTC. Its protein is CASSTPGTRNYEQYF. The gene calls are TRBV13 and TRBJ2-7, with a tentative D call TRBD2 (6 bases). The CDR3 extends over 15 amino acids. Germline V lookup: CDR1 PRHDT, CDR2 FYEKMQ (reference sequence). The germline V and J ends were trimmed by 5 bases and 3 bases, with 17 bases remaining between them. The whole variable domain, remainder taken from reference TRBV13 and TRBJ2-7, is AAGVIQSPRHLIKEKRETATLKCYPIPRHDTVYWYQQGPGQDPQFLISFYEKMQSDKGSIPDRFSAQQFSDYHSELNMSSLELGDSALYFCASSTPGTRNYEQYFGPGTRLTVT.

This clonotype appeared a few times. The CDR3 DNA follows: TGTGCCACCAGTGACCCCGGAGGTGGGCGTACCAATGAGCAGTTCTTC. It specifies CATSDPGGGRTNEQFF. This chain joins TRBV24-1 and TRBJ2-1; maybe TRBD2 (5 bases). The germline gives CDR1 KGHDR, CDR2 SFDVKD. Between the trimmed V and J ends, which lost 4 bases and 6 bases, there was a span of 18 bases. The CDR3 runs to 16 residues.

The rearrangement joins TRBV11-2 to TRBJ2-1, with TRBD2 matching over 8 bases. The germline CDR1 and CDR2 sequences are SGHAT and FQNNGV. The V segment lost 6 bases and the J segment 3 bases; nucleotides outside the gene matches: 16. This CDR3 contains 18 residues. CDR3: CASSGRGVSAGVYNEQFF. In DNA form, the CDR3 reads TGTGCCAGCAGTGGCCGGGGGGTGTCAGCGGGAGTCTACAATGAGCAGTTCTTC.

This chain connects TRBV10-2 to TRBJ2-5; D gene uncertain. The CDR3 runs to 13 residues. V was cut by 4 bases and J by 5 bases, with 11 bases left in between. Germline V CDR1 and CDR2: WSHSY, SAAADI. The CDR3 spells CASSGFAGETQYF. CDR3 in DNA: TGCGCCAGCAGTGGTTTTGCTGGGGAGACCCAGTACTTC.

This chain joins TRBV20-1 and TRBJ2-7; 11 bases line up with TRBD2. Trimming took 3 bases from V and 3 from J; bases not matched to a gene: 7. Germline CDR1 and CDR2: DFQATT and SNEGSKA (reference sequence). The CDR3 is 15 residues long. The CDR3 loop reads CSASKASGGYYEQYF. In nucleotides, the CDR3 is TGCAGTGCTAGCAAAGCTAGCGGGGGGTACTACGAGCAGTACTTC.

This chain uses TRBV5-5 with TRBJ2-3; the match to TRBD1 covers 10 bases. The CDR3 spans 17 residues. CDR1 is SGHKS, CDR2 YYEKEE, per germline (reference sequence). V trimming: 3 bases; J trimming: 0 bases; junction bases outside the gene matches: 7. CDR3 DNA: TGTGCCAGCAGCTCCCGGACAGGGGGGGCTAGCACAGATACGCAGTATTTT. This gives the protein CASSSRTGGASTDTQYF.